The T cell receptor (beta chain) under discussion was sequenced for a study of blood T cells in healthy people across ages. Then a second PCR, running roughly 6 to 12 cycles, was carried out with a sample-barcoded 5' primer and a J-beta primer mix. TCRdb re-derived calls from the 5' RACE reads in MiXCR, one entry per CDR3 protein. The sample consists of about 650,000 distinct CDR3 sequences, about 34% of them appearing once. Study-wide results and limits: With unsorted PBMCs, a conclusive comparison of naive versus antigen-experienced cells was not possible. Among long-lived donors, naive CD4+ cells were more numerous and diversity higher than in aged donors.

With 6 bases removed from V and 4 bases from J, the gap between germline ends came to 9 bases. CDR3 length: 13 amino acids. Every sample had a minimum of 6 million PBMCs isolated. Remarks on this clonotype: Its cognate antigen is unknown.

Sequences were obtained from blood. The rearrangement links TRBV12-3 or TRBV12-4 to TRBJ2-2; tentative D call: TRBD1 (6 bases). The TCR sequence derives from a woman aged 80 or older in good health. The CDR3 region is CASSYRVTGELFF. The DNA for the CDR3 is TGTGCCAGCAGCTACAGGGTCACCGGGGAGCTGTTTTTT.